A single sample gave rise to the 2 T cell receptor beta chains below, sequenced in a study of cytomegalovirus exposure and HLA in healthy donors. It was with 60 Vbeta and 13 Jbeta primers that the PCR ran. Measured with immunoSEQ multiplex PCR; TCRdb has only the in-frame clones, and not every one. This sample has some 200,000 clones, with around 77% found just once. Sequencing was performed on PBMCs. These receptors came from a woman aged 25 to 39 in good health and CMV-seronegative.

J is TRBJ1-6 and V is TRBV20-1; possible D gene TRBD1, 5 bases. Germline V CDR1 and CDR2: DFQATT, SNEGSKA (reference sequence). This CDR3 is built from 11 residues. The CDR3 here is CRGTYNSPLHF. CDR3 bases: TGCAGGGGGACTTATAATTCACCCCTCCACTTT.

The CDR3 DNA is TGTGCCAGCAGTCCAAGGCTGCAGGGCTTCGACGAGCAGTACTTC. This encodes CASSPRLQGFDEQYF. The chain carries TRBV7-9 and TRBJ2-7, with a possible D match to TRBD1 (5 bases). Trimming removed 6 bases at V and 5 bases at J, with 20 bases between. The CDR3 has 15 residues. Germline CDR1 SEHNR, CDR2 FQNEAQ (reference sequence).